Listed here are 7 T cell receptor beta chains from one sample, sequenced in a study of CD8+ T cells in alopecia areata. As for treatment: oral pan-JAK inhibitor, 5-10 mg twice daily. Reverse transcription of extracted RNA yielded cDNA, which provided the sequencing template. Clones were read by immunoSEQ multiplex PCR, and TCRdb kept only the in-frame ones, dropping some. The sample shows some 120,000 clones, about 59% of them seen only once. This specimen was CD4+ T cells sorted from blood, taken at week 4, from a patient treated with tofacitinib. The receptors were gathered from a human donor with alopecia areata.

The V call is TRBV19, the J call TRBJ1-6; 10 bases line up with TRBD1. Unmatched junction bases numbered 3, after V lost 7 bases and J lost 9 bases. The CDR3 is 13 residues long. Looked up from germline, CDR1 is LNHDA and CDR2 is SQIVND (reference sequence). The CDR3 spells CASMGQGISPLHF. CDR3 in DNA: TGTGCCAGTATGGGACAGGGGATTTCACCCCTCCACTTT.

Only one count was recorded for this clone. This chain joins TRBV25-1 and TRBJ2-1, with 9 bases fitting TRBD2. J gave up 1 base and V 8 bases, and 12 bases lay outside the gene matches. This CDR3 has 17 amino acids. In germline, CDR1 is MGHDK, CDR2 SYGVNS. The CDR3 here is CASGAGGLAGSYNEQFF. The DNA for the CDR3 is TGTGCCAGCGGAGCGGGGGGACTAGCAGGGTCCTACAATGAGCAGTTCTTC.

The chain combines TRBV6-6 with TRBJ2-3; 9 bases are shared with TRBD2. After removal of 1 base from V and 3 bases from J, the junction contained 5 bases not matched to a gene. The CDR3 runs 16 residues. Germline V lookup: CDR1 MNHNY, CDR2 SVGAGI (reference sequence). CDR3: CASSYWRGGGTDTQYF. The CDR3 DNA follows: TGTGCCAGCAGTTACTGGCGGGGGGGCGGAACAGATACGCAGTATTTT.

This clone was seen a handful of times. The V call is TRBV9, the J call TRBJ2-3; TRBD2 is a possible D gene (5 bases). CDR1 SGDLS and CDR2 YYNGEE come from the germline V gene. This CDR3 contains 18 residues. V lost 0 bases and J 0 bases, leaving 17 bases between the germline ends. The CDR3 DNA reads TGTGCCAGCAGCGTAGTTCTGGGTAGCGAGTTTAGCACAGATACGCAGTATTTT. Its protein product is CASSVVLGSEFSTDTQYF.

The V and J genes are TRBV5-1 and TRBJ1-2; D is undetermined. Germline V gene data show CDR1 as SGHRS and CDR2 as YFSETQ. The CDR3 covers 12 residues. Trimming left V 4 bases short and J 7 bases short, with 11 bases between. This chain's CDR3 is CASSTEDGGYTF. In nucleotides, the CDR3 is TGCGCCAGCAGCACTGAGGACGGTGGCTACACCTTC.

This chain connects TRBV7-9 to TRBJ1-4; D possibly corresponds to TRBD1 (6 bases). V dropped 4 bases and J dropped 8 bases, with 17 bases sitting between them. The V gene's germline CDR1 is SEHNR and CDR2 FQNEAQ (reference sequence). The length of the CDR3 is 15 residues. CDR3 region: CASSSADRFREKLFF. The CDR3 DNA follows: TGTGCCAGCAGCTCCGCGGACAGATTTAGGGAAAAACTGTTTTTT.

The chain couples TRBV4-2 to TRBJ2-5; D remains unclear. This CDR3 contains 14 residues. Trimming took 1 base from V and 4 from J, leaving 10 bases between them. Germline CDR1 is LGHNA and CDR2 is YNFKEQ. The CDR3 loop reads CASSQGRLGETQYF. DNA of the CDR3: TGTGCCAGCAGCCAAGGCCGGCTAGGAGAGACCCAGTACTTC.